This T cell receptor beta chain was captured in a study of blood T cell repertoires in COVID-19. As for the study in general: The study drew acute and convalescent COVID-19 samples from the United States, Italy and Spain.

Germline V gene lookup returns CDR1 SGHRS and CDR2 YFSETQ. This CDR3 has 18 amino acids. J was trimmed by 0 bases and V by 0 bases; bases with no gene match: 8. TCRdb's table, derived via immunoSEQ multiplex PCR, lists solely in-frame clones and lacks some. The data show fewer than 700,000 clones, with 85% to 90% seen just once and less than 9% held by the top ten. Patients at the Seattle site were enrolled during active infection and followed longitudinally. Sequenced sample: peripheral blood. The clonotype originates from a woman aged 50 to 60 with COVID-19, enrolled during active disease. The chain links TRBV5-1 to TRBJ1-1; 10 nucleotides align to TRBD1. For the CDR3, the DNA is TGCGCCAGCAGCTTGGGTCCCGGGACAGGGGATTTGAACACTGAAGCTTTCTTT. It is translated as CASSLGPGTGDLNTEAFF.